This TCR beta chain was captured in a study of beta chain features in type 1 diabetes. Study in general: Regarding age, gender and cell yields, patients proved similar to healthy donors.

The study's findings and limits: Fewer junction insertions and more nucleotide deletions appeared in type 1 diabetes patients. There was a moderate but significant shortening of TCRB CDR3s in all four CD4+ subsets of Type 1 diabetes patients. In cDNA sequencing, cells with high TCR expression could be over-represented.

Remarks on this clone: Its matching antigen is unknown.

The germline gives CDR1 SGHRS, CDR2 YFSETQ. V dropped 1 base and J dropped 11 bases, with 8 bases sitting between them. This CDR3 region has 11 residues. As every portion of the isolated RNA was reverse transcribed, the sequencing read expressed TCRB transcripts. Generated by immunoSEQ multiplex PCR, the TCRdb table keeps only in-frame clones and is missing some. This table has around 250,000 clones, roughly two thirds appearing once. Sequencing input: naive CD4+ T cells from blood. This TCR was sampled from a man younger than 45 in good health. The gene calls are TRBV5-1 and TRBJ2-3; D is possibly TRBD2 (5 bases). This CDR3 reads CASSLNGKQYF. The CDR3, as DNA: TGCGCCAGCAGCTTGAACGGGAAGCAGTATTTT.